Below are 15 T cell receptor beta chains sequenced from a single sample in a study of shared clonotypes between healthy human individuals. In the naive CD8 group, cells lacked CD45RO and were positively selected for CCR7, so terminally differentiated effector memory CD45RA+ cells were left out. Measured with immunoSEQ multiplex PCR; TCRdb has only the in-frame clones, and not every one. The data hold under 1 million clones, with 90% to 97% observed a single time. Sequencing was performed on naive CD8+ T cells sorted from blood. These TCRs come from a man younger than 40 in good health.

The chain combines TRBV27 with TRBJ2-3; 9 nucleotides align to TRBD2. CDR3 size: 17 residues. V trimming: 6 bases; J trimming: 5 bases; junction bases outside the gene matches: 15. The V gene's germline CDR1 is MNHEY and CDR2 SMNVEV (reference sequence). The CDR3 loop is CASSRLSGGRAGDTQYF. CDR3 DNA sequence: TGTGCCAGCAGCCGCCTTTCGGGCGGGAGGGCGGGAGATACGCAGTATTTT.

With regard to this clone: Within the sample, other DNA sequences also encode this same CDR3. This chain uses TRBV10-2 with TRBJ1-1; no clear D gene. V lost 5 bases and J lost 4, with 11 bases in between. The CDR3 has 13 residues. CDR1 and CDR2 (germline): WSHSY, SAAADI. The CDR3 region has the DNA TGCGCCAGCAGTAGGGATCCTGGCACTGAAGCTTTCTTT. This sequence encodes CASSRDPGTEAFF.

The CDR3 bases are TGTGCCAGTAACGCGGGAGGGCCCTACGAGCAGTACTTC. Amino acids: CASNAGGPYEQYF. The chain recombines TRBV19 with TRBJ2-7; 9 bases map to TRBD2. Germline V gene data show CDR1 as LNHDA and CDR2 as SQIVND (reference sequence). The CDR3 runs to 13 residues. V shed 7 bases, J shed 2 bases, and the junction held 3 bases outside the gene matches.

Regarding this clone: Other DNA sequences in the same sample also yield this CDR3. V is TRBV9 and J is TRBJ2-3, with D hard to call. Trimming removed 0 bases from V and 1 base from J, with 6 bases in between. Germline CDR1 is SGDLS and CDR2 is YYNGEE. The CDR3 runs to 14 residues. The CDR3 bases are TGTGCCAGCAGCGTAGACGTCGGCACAGATACGCAGTATTTT. This translates into CASSVDVGTDTQYF. The full variable domain, rest sourced from reference TRBV9 and TRBJ2-3, is DSGVTQTPKHLITATGQRVTLRCSPRSGDLSVYWYQQSLDQGLQFLIQYYNGEERAKGNILERFSAQQFPDLHSELNLSSLELGDSALYFCASSVDVGTDTQYFGPGTRLTVL.

With regard to this clone: One end of the junction is discordant with germline, which a read error may explain. The V call is TRBV18, the J call TRBJ2-7; possibly TRBD2 for D (6 bases). The CDR3 sequence is 15 residues long. Germline CDR1 is KGHSH and CDR2 is LQKENI. CDR3: CASSPPGVGMVMTIF. CDR3 bases: TGTGCCAGCTCACCTCCGGGAGTAGGTATGGTAATGACGATCTTC.

This chain uses TRBV7-8 with TRBJ1-2; TRBD1 aligns across 8 bases. The length of the CDR3 is 15 residues. Germline CDR1 reads SGHVS; CDR2 reads FQNEAQ. The V gene end was trimmed by 4 bases and the J gene end by 0 bases; junction bases not matched to a gene: 4. CDR3 residues: CASSSDRGPNYGYTF. Here the CDR3 DNA reads TGTGCCAGCAGCTCCGACAGGGGACCTAACTATGGCTACACCTTC.

This clone was observed once. The chain carries TRBV11-2 and TRBJ2-2; D remains unclear. Germline V gives CDR1 SGHAT, CDR2 FQNNGV. The CDR3 length is 12 residues. V lost 5 bases and J lost 3, with 4 bases in between. The CDR3 DNA reads TGTGCCAGCAGCGGGGACACCGGGGAGCTGTTTTTT. Amino acids: CASSGDTGELFF.

J is TRBJ2-7 and V is TRBV4-1, with D tentatively TRBD2 (7 bases). This CDR3 comprises 14 residues. Germline-derived CDR1 and CDR2 are MGHRA and YSYEKL. The germline V and J ends were trimmed by 4 bases and 4 bases, with 14 bases remaining between them. The CDR3 loop reads CASSPLEGGYEQYF. DNA for the CDR3: TGCGCCAGCAGCCCCCTTGAGGGGGGGTACGAGCAGTACTTC.

The chain employs TRBV6-6 and TRBJ2-7, with 8 bases aligning to TRBD2. With V trimmed by 5 bases and J by 7 bases, 4 bases remained unmatched. Germline-derived CDR1 and CDR2 are MNHNY and SVGAGI (reference sequence). This CDR3 contains 12 residues. The CDR3 nucleotides are TGTGCCAGCAGTAACTTAGCGGGAGAGCAGTACTTC. Translation gives CASSNLAGEQYF.

The chain uses TRBV14 and TRBJ2-5; 7 nucleotides line up with TRBD1. V lost 4 bases to trimming and J lost 4 bases; unmatched junction nucleotides: 9. This CDR3 is built from 15 residues. The V gene's germline CDR1 is SGHDN and CDR2 FVKESK. The CDR3, as DNA: TGTGCCAGCAGCCCCACGGACAGGTCTTCAGAGACCCAGTACTTC. Encoded protein: CASSPTDRSSETQYF.

The chain employs TRBV6-6 and TRBJ2-2; D is undetermined. The CDR3 has 12 residues. V gave up 4 bases and J gave up 1 base, with 1 base separating them. The germline V gene encodes CDR1 MNHNY and CDR2 SVGAGI (reference sequence). The CDR3 reads CASSLNTGELFF. DNA for the CDR3: TGTGCCAGCAGTTTGAACACCGGGGAGCTGTTTTTT.

The chain recombines TRBV5-1 with TRBJ2-5; 10 bases match TRBD1. Germline V CDR1 and CDR2: SGHRS, YFSETQ. This CDR3 is built from 14 residues. Losses at the gene ends were 3 bases for V and 3 bases for J; bases not matched to a gene: 2. The CDR3 nucleotides are TGCGCCAGCAGCTCCGGGACAGGGGAAGAGACCCAGTACTTC. It yields the protein CASSSGTGEETQYF. Variable domain in full (rest from reference TRBV5-1 and TRBJ2-5): KAGVTQTPRYLIKTRGQQVTLSCSPISGHRSVSWYQQTPGQGLQFLFEYFSETQRNKGNFPGRFSGRQFSNSRSEMNVSTLELGDSALYLCASSSGTGEETQYFGPGTRLLVL.

The chain has TRBV28 and TRBJ2-2, with TRBD2 identical over 9 bases. Germline assignment: CDR1 MDHEN and CDR2 SYDVKM. CDR3 length: 15 residues. V was pared by 5 bases and J by 7 bases, with 8 bases of the junction left unmatched. As DNA, the CDR3 is TGTGCCAGCAGTCCAATAGCGGGAGCAAACGGGGAGCTGTTTTTT. Its protein product is CASSPIAGANGELFF.

The chain couples TRBV6-6 to TRBJ2-7; 12 bases align to TRBD2. Losses at the gene ends were 4 bases for V and 6 bases for J; bases not matched to a gene: 10. CDR1 and CDR2 (germline): MNHNY, SVGAGI (reference sequence). The CDR3 totals 16 residues. The chain's CDR3 is CASSSPRLAGAGEQYF. In nucleotides, the CDR3 is TGTGCCAGCAGTTCACCTCGACTAGCGGGAGCTGGCGAGCAGTACTTC.

CDR3: CASTTSGQGIYNEQFF. In nucleotides, the CDR3 is TGTGCCAGCACCACCTCGGGGCAGGGGATCTACAATGAGCAGTTCTTC. The J gene is TRBJ2-1, the V gene TRBV25-1; D is perhaps TRBD1 (6 bases). CDR3 length: 16 amino acids. Germline CDR1 and CDR2: MGHDK and SYGVNS. V was clipped by 7 bases and J by 3 bases, with 19 bases between them.